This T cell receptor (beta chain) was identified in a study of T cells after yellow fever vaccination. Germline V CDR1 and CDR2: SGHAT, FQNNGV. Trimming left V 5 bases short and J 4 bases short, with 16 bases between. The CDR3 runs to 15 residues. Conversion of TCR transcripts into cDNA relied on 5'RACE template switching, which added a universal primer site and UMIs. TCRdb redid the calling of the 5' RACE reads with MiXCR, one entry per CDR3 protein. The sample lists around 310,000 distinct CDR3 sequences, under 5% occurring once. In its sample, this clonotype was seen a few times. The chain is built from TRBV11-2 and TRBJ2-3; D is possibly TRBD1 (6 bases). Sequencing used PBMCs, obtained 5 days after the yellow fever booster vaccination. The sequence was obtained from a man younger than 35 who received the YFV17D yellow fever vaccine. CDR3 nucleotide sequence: TGTGCCAGCAGCCCCTCGCCAGGGGAATCAGATACGCAGTATTTT. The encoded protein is CASSPSPGESDTQYF.